These 24 T cell receptor beta chains were sequenced from one sample in a study of T cell responses to AZD1222 COVID-19 vaccine. Here immunoSEQ multiplex PCR was the method, and the copy in TCRdb shows in-frame clones only, minus some. This sample has 150,000 to 200,000 clones; 85% to 95% occur once, and the top ten carry 1% to 1.5%. The sequences come from peripheral blood, collected on day 0 of AZD1222 vaccination. These receptor sequences come from an adult in good health.

The genes are TRBV6-5 and TRBJ2-7; D call uncertain. The germline CDR1 and CDR2 sequences are MNHEY and SVGAGI. The V and J ends lost 0 bases and 4 bases respectively, with 16 bases between them. The CDR3 runs to 16 residues. The chain's CDR3 is CASSYSITPGYYEQYF. In nucleotides, the CDR3 is TGTGCCAGCAGTTACTCTATAACACCCGGATATTACGAGCAGTACTTC.

V gene TRBV18 combines with J gene TRBJ1-1; TRBD1 aligns across 7 bases. This CDR3 comprises 15 residues. Germline V CDR1 and CDR2: KGHSH, LQKENI. With 4 bases clipped from V and 1 base from J, the junction kept 6 bases outside the gene matches. The CDR3 reads CASSLRQGPNTEAFF. Here the CDR3 DNA reads TGTGCCAGCTCACTTCGACAGGGACCGAACACTGAAGCTTTCTTT. Filled out from reference TRBV18 and TRBJ1-1, the complete variable domain reads NAGVMQNPRHLVRRRGQEARLRCSPMKGHSHVYWYRQLPEEGLKFMVYLQKENIIDESGMPKERFSAEFPKEGPSILRIQQVVRGDSAAYFCASSLRQGPNTEAFFGQGTRLTVV.

The chain combines TRBV5-1 with TRBJ1-2; 9 bases map to TRBD1. V shed 3 bases and J 6 bases; nucleotides not matched to a gene: 12. The CDR3 totals 16 residues. Germline V CDR1 and CDR2: SGHRS, YFSETQ. CDR3 in amino acids: CASSSLRDRDGHGYTF. For the CDR3, the DNA is TGCGCCAGCAGCTCACTCCGGGACAGGGACGGCCATGGCTACACCTTC. The whole variable domain, filled in from reference TRBV5-1 and TRBJ1-2, reads KAGVTQTPRYLIKTRGQQVTLSCSPISGHRSVSWYQQTPGQGLQFLFEYFSETQRNKGNFPGRFSGRQFSNSRSEMNVSTLELGDSALYLCASSSLRDRDGHGYTFGSGTRLTVV.

This clone was seen a single time. J is TRBJ1-3 and V is TRBV4-3; D is undetermined. This CDR3 spans 14 amino acids. Germline V gene data show CDR1 as LGHNA and CDR2 as YSLEER. Deletions cut 0 bases from V and 2 bases from J, with 5 bases between. CDR3 coding DNA: TGCGCCAGCAGCCAAGATACCCCTGGAAACACCATATATTTT. Protein: CASSQDTPGNTIYF.

The chain has TRBV9 and TRBJ1-5, with D possibly being TRBD1 (5 bases). V dropped 4 bases and J dropped 7 bases, with 12 bases sitting between them. Germline loops: CDR1 SGDLS, CDR2 YYNGEE. This CDR3 is 13 amino acids long. The CDR3: CASSKAWGQPQHF. CDR3 nucleotide sequence: TGTGCCAGCAGCAAGGCATGGGGCCAGCCCCAGCATTTT.

The V call is TRBV18, the J call TRBJ1-1, with D uncertain. The V and J ends lost 3 bases and 0 bases respectively, with 5 bases between them. CDR1 KGHSH and CDR2 LQKENI come from the germline V gene. This CDR3 is 13 amino acids long. CDR3 in DNA: TGTGCCAGCTCACCGGGGATGAACACTGAAGCTTTCTTT. Its protein is CASSPGMNTEAFF. Using reference TRBV18 and TRBJ1-1 for the parts outside the CDR3, the full variable domain is NAGVMQNPRHLVRRRGQEARLRCSPMKGHSHVYWYRQLPEEGLKFMVYLQKENIIDESGMPKERFSAEFPKEGPSILRIQQVVRGDSAAYFCASSPGMNTEAFFGQGTRLTVV.

The V gene is TRBV5-1, the J gene TRBJ1-3, with a tentative D call TRBD1 (6 bases). This CDR3 region has 16 residues. CDR1 SGHRS and CDR2 YFSETQ come from the germline V gene. The ends were cut back, 5 bases at V and 4 bases at J, with 19 bases in the middle. The CDR3 sequence: CASRPRTTGYGNTIYF. In DNA, the CDR3 is TGCGCCAGCAGACCACGGACAACAGGGTACGGAAACACCATATATTTT.

In this sample, this clone turned up a few times. The chain couples TRBV27 to TRBJ2-7; 7 bases are a match to TRBD1. This CDR3 has 16 amino acids. Germline-derived CDR1 and CDR2 are MNHEY and SMNVEV (reference sequence). Trimming removed 4 bases from V and 6 bases from J; junction bases left unmatched: 15. The CDR3 DNA reads as TGTGCCAGCAGTTCCCAGCTCCCTGACAGGGTGTCCGAGCAGTACTTC. It codes for CASSSQLPDRVSEQYF.

The J gene is TRBJ1-5, the V gene TRBV27; 8 bases map to TRBD1. The CDR3 is 16 residues long. In germline, CDR1 is MNHEY, CDR2 SMNVEV (reference sequence). With 5 bases clipped from V and 2 bases from J, the junction kept 8 bases outside the gene matches. The CDR3 nucleotides are TGTGCCAGCAGTCGATGGACAGGGAGAGGCAATCAGCCCCAGCATTTT. The encoded protein is CASSRWTGRGNQPQHF.

The V gene is TRBV3-1 (or the pseudogene TRBV3-2), the J gene TRBJ1-6, with 7 bases that match TRBD1. V shed 1 base, J shed 9 bases, and the junction held 6 bases outside the gene matches. CDR1 LGHDT and CDR2 YNNKEL come from the germline V gene (reference sequence). The CDR3 sequence is 15 residues long. As DNA, the CDR3 is TGTGCCAGCAGCCAAGGATCAGGGGGTGGTTCACCCCTCCACTTT. Translation: CASSQGSGGGSPLHF.

The chain employs TRBV4-3 and TRBJ1-1, with TRBD1 identical over 11 bases. Germline CDR1 reads LGHNA; CDR2 reads YSLEER. The trim removed 2 bases at V and 4 bases at J, leaving 3 bases unmatched. CDR3 length: 15 amino acids. In nucleotides, the CDR3 is TGCGCCAGCAGCCAACCCGGGACAGGGGGCACTGAAGCTTTCTTT. It yields the protein CASSQPGTGGTEAFF.

This clone was seen more than once but under ten times. V is TRBV5-6 and J is TRBJ1-1, with no clear D. The germline V gene encodes CDR1 SGHDT and CDR2 YYEEEE. The CDR3 is 13 residues long. The ends were cut back, 0 bases at V and 4 bases at J, with 7 bases in the middle. The CDR3 spells CASSLGMATEAFF. In nucleotides, the CDR3 is TGTGCCAGCAGCTTGGGGATGGCCACTGAAGCTTTCTTT.

This chain connects TRBV6-1 to TRBJ2-7, with D unresolved. From germline, CDR1 is MNHNS and CDR2 SASEGT. CDR3 length equals 14 residues. V was cut by 5 bases and J by 3 bases, with 14 bases left in between. CDR3 DNA: TGTGCCAGCAGTCCCCATCAAAGCAACTACGAGCAGTACTTC. Translation gives CASSPHQSNYEQYF.

The chain links TRBV19 to TRBJ1-5; no firm D call. The germline V gene has CDR1 LNHDA and CDR2 SQIVND (reference sequence). CDR3 size: 13 residues. V lost 0 bases and J lost 7, with 7 bases in between. This chain's CDR3 is CASSIDQMQPQHF. In DNA form, the CDR3 reads TGTGCCAGTAGTATAGATCAGATGCAGCCCCAGCATTTT.

This clone has a single count. V usage is TRBV5-8 and J usage is TRBJ1-5, with D hard to call. The CDR3 extends over 15 amino acids. Germline loops: CDR1 SGHTS, CDR2 YDEGEE. Trimming left V 0 bases short and J 6 bases short, with 13 bases between. CDR3: CASSLAVGFGQPQHF. Here the CDR3 DNA reads TGTGCCAGCAGCTTGGCTGTGGGCTTTGGTCAGCCCCAGCATTTT.

The chain combines TRBV28 with TRBJ1-5, with D possibly TRBD1 on 6 matching bases. V gave up 2 bases and J gave up 3 bases, with 11 bases separating them. The length of the CDR3 is 15 residues. CDR1 is MDHEN and CDR2 is SYDVKM in the germline V gene. In DNA, the CDR3 is TGTGCCAGCAGTTTAGGGGGGCAGGACAATCAGCCCCAGCATTTT. Its translation is CASSLGGQDNQPQHF.

This sequence joins TRBV5-4 and TRBJ2-5; 12 bases are a match to TRBD2. The junction had 10 bases not matched to a gene; V was cut back by 4 bases and J by 6 bases. The germline V gene encodes CDR1 SGHNT and CDR2 YYREEE (reference sequence). The length of the CDR3 is 16 residues. The CDR3 nucleotides are TGTGCCAGCAGCGCCCCTAGCGGGGGGGCTGTAAAGACCCAGTACTTC. It is translated as CASSAPSGGAVKTQYF.

The rearrangement links TRBV29-1 to TRBJ1-2; D may be TRBD1 (5 bases). Trimming pared 1 base from V and 7 bases from J, leaving 7 bases between. Germline CDR1 and CDR2: SQVTM and ANQGSEA. This CDR3 contains 11 residues. Here the CDR3 reads CSVEVGGGYTF. The DNA for the CDR3 is TGCAGCGTTGAAGTCGGGGGTGGCTACACCTTC.

The chain couples TRBV5-6 to TRBJ2-3, with D possibly TRBD2 on 6 matching bases. The CDR3 spans 14 residues. V was clipped by 4 bases and J by 0 bases, with 9 bases between them. Germline V gene data show CDR1 as SGHDT and CDR2 as YYEEEE. DNA for the CDR3: TGTGCCAGCAGCCGCGCGGGGAGCACAGATACGCAGTATTTT. Its protein product is CASSRAGSTDTQYF.

The genes are TRBV12-3 or TRBV12-4 and TRBJ1-2; D uncertain. Trimming shortened V by 3 bases and J by 7 bases, and 12 bases separated the two germline ends. This CDR3 has 13 residues. The CDR3 region has the DNA TGTGCCAGCAGTTTTGTCCCCCAAGGTGGCTACACCTTC. It is translated as CASSFVPQGGYTF.

V usage is TRBV19 and J usage is TRBJ1-1, with a tentative D call TRBD1 (6 bases). Germline-derived CDR1 and CDR2 are LNHDA and SQIVND (reference sequence). The CDR3 consists of 17 residues. V lost 7 bases and J 3 bases, leaving 24 bases between the germline ends. In DNA form, the CDR3 reads TGTGCCAGTACTCGCAGGGGCTATGGTCTATTCGACACTGAAGCTTTCTTT. Amino acid sequence: CASTRRGYGLFDTEAFF.

The table lists this clone with a count of one. The chain joins TRBV2 to TRBJ2-5, with 11 nucleotides matching TRBD2. J lost 2 bases, V lost 6 bases, and 5 bases had no gene match. This CDR3 is 15 amino acids long. The germline gives CDR1 SNHLY, CDR2 FYNNEI. The CDR3 spells CASSRASGRQETQYF. The CDR3 DNA reads as TGTGCCAGCAGCCGGGCTAGCGGGAGGCAAGAGACCCAGTACTTC.

In nucleotides, the CDR3 is TGTGCCAGCAGCCAAGAAGTTATAGCCGGGGAGCTGTTTTTT. Its translation: CASSQEVIAGELFF. The chain joins TRBV14 to TRBJ2-2; no firm D call. V shed 0 bases and J shed 6 bases, with 8 bases lying between them. Germline values: CDR1 SGHDN, CDR2 FVKESK. The CDR3 is made up of 14 amino acids.

This CDR3 reads CASRSLPGPTVYTF. CDR3 coding DNA: TGTGCCAGCAGGTCATTGCCGGGCCCCACGGTCTACACCTTC. The rearrangement joins TRBV7-9 to TRBJ1-2; D is unresolved. V lost 6 bases to trimming and J lost 10 bases, with 21 bases between them. Per germline, CDR1 SEHNR and CDR2 FQNEAQ (reference sequence). This CDR3 contains 14 residues.